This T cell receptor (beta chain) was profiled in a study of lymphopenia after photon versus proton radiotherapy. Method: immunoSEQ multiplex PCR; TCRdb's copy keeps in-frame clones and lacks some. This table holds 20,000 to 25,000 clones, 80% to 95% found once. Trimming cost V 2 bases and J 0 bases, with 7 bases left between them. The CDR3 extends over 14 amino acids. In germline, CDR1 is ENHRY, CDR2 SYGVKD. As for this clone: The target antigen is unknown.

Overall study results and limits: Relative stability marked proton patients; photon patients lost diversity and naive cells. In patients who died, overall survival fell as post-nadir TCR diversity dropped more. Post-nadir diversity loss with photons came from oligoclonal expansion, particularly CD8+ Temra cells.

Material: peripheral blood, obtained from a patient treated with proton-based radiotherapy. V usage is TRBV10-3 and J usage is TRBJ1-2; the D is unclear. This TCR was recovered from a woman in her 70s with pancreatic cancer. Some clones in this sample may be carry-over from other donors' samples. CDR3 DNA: TGTGCCATCAGTGAGGCAGGAGCTAACTATGGCTACACCTTC. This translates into CAISEAGANYGYTF.